This T cell receptor (beta chain) was captured in a study of blood T cell repertoires in COVID-19. In the study overall: Collection of acute and convalescent COVID-19 samples took place in the United States, Italy and Spain. The cDNA or gDNA used as material had been derived from T cells, B-cell-depleted T cells, or PBMCs.

The protocol was immunoSEQ multiplex PCR, while the TCRdb copy is restricted to in-frame clones and leaves out a portion. The sample includes about 78,000 clones, over 75% seen only once; the top ten take 9.5% to 10%. The CDR3 sequence is 15 residues long. Trimming cost V 5 bases and J 4 bases, with 18 bases left between them. Germline loops: CDR1 LGHNA, CDR2 YSLEER. The sequence was collected from a human donor in a cohort sampled during active COVID-19. The rearrangement joins TRBV4-3 to TRBJ2-7; D might be TRBD1 (6 bases). The material sequenced was peripheral blood. The CDR3, as DNA: TGCGCCAGCAGCGGGCACTGGACAGTAAATTACGAGCAGTACTTC. It translates to CASSGHWTVNYEQYF.